This T cell receptor beta chain comes out of a study of cytomegalovirus exposure and HLA in healthy donors. The CDR3 has 17 amino acids. The germline gives CDR1 SSHAT, CDR2 FNYEAQ (reference sequence). V lost 5 bases to trimming and J lost 4 bases, with 21 bases between them. About this clone: Its antigen is as yet unknown.

13 Jbeta primers and 60 Vbeta primers were used for the PCR. The table came from immunoSEQ multiplex PCR; TCRdb's copy has only in-frame clones and leaves some out. The table for this sample gives around 200,000 clones. Study-wide results and limits: TCR beta V- and J-gene trimming was later associated with a missense DCLRE1C variant. Reported results showed that the classifier diagnosed cytomegalovirus status with high specificity and sensitivity. The availability of immune exposure information extended only to CMV serostatus.

The sequenced material came from PBMCs. This receptor was obtained from a woman in her twenties or thirties in good health and CMV-seropositive. The chain joins TRBV7-7 to TRBJ1-5; D is possibly TRBD1 (6 bases). DNA for the CDR3: TGTGCCAGCAGCACTAACAGGGACCCCCTCGTAAATCAGCCCCAGCATTTT. Translated: CASSTNRDPLVNQPQHF. Full variable domain (rest looked up from reference TRBV7-7 and TRBJ1-5): GAGVSQSPRYKVTKRGQDVTLRCDPISSHATLYWYQQALGQGPEFLTYFNYEAQPDKSGLPSDRFSAERPEGSISTLTIQRTEQRDSAMYRCASSTNRDPLVNQPQHFGDGTRLSIL.